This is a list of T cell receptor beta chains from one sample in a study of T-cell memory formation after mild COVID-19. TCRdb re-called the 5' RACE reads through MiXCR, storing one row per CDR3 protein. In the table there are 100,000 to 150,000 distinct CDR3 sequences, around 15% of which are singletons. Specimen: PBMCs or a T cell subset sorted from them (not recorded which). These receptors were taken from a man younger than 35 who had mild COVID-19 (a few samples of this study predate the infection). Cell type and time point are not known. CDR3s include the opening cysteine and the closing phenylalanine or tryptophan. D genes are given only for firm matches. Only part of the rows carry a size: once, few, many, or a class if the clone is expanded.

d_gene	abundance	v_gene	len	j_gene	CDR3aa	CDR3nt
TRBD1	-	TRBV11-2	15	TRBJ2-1	CASSYRGPSYNEQFF	TGTGCCAGCAGCTACAGGGGGCCCTCCTACAATGAGCAGTTCTTC
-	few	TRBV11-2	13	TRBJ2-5	CARFALGEETQYF	TGTGCCAGGTTCGCATTGGGGGAAGAGACCCAGTACTTC
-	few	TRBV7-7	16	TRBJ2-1	CASSLGTAGSYNEQFF	TGTGCTAGCAGCTTAGGGACCGCAGGCTCCTACAATGAGCAGTTCTTC
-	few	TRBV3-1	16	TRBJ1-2	CASSPQLGVSSYGYTF	TGTGCCAGCAGCCCGCAATTGGGGGTTTCAAGCTATGGCTACACCTTC
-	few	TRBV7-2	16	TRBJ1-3	CASSWAGRRSGNTIYF	TGTGCCAGCAGCTGGGCGGGCCGTAGGTCTGGAAACACCATATATTTT
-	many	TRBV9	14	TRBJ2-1	CASSYTGSDNEQFF	TGTGCCAGCAGCTATACAGGGTCCGACAATGAGCAGTTCTTC
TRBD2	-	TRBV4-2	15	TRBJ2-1	CASSRLAGPNDEQFF	TGTGCCAGCAGCCGACTAGCGGGGCCCAACGATGAGCAGTTCTTC
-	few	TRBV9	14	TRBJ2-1	CASSVGGKYNEQFF	TGTGCCAGCAGCGTAGGCGGGAAATACAATGAGCAGTTCTTC
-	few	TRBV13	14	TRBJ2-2	CASSSRAPNGELFF	TGTGCCAGCAGCTCGAGGGCACCGAACGGGGAGCTGTTTTTT
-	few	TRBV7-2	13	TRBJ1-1	CASSFGLNTEAFF	TGTGCCAGCAGCTTTGGCCTGAACACTGAAGCTTTCTTT
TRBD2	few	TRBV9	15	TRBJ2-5	CASSVEASGGARQYF	TGTGCCAGCAGCGTAGAAGCTAGCGGGGGGGCTAGGCAGTACTTC
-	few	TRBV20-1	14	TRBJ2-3	CSAGRRGLTDTQYF	TGCAGCGCTGGGAGGCGGGGCCTCACAGATACGCAGTATTTT
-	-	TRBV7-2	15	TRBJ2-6	CASADMGSGANVLTF	TGTGCCAGCGCCGATATGGGGTCTGGGGCCAACGTCCTGACTTTC
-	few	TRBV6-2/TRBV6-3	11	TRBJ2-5	CASSFTETQYF	TGTGCCAGCAGTTTTACGGAGACCCAGTACTTC
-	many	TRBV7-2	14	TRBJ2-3	CASSPSGSTDTQYF	TGTGCCAGCAGCCCCTCGGGTAGCACAGATACGCAGTATTTT
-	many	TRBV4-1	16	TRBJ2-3	CASSQESHPSTDTQYF	TGCGCCAGCAGCCAAGAAAGCCATCCCAGCACAGATACGCAGTATTTT
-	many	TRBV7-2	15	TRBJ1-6	CASSGRDILSSPLHF	TGTGCCAGCAGCGGCCGGGACATACTGAGTTCACCCCTCCACTTT
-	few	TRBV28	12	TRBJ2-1	CASSPAGNEQFF	TGTGCCAGCAGCCCCGCCGGCAATGAGCAGTTCTTC
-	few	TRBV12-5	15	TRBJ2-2	CASGLVLQGTGELFF	TGTGCTAGTGGTTTGGTACTGCAGGGTACCGGGGAGCTGTTTTTT
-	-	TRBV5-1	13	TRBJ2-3	CASSSPDTDTQYF	TGCGCCAGCAGTTCTCCAGACACAGATACGCAGTATTTT
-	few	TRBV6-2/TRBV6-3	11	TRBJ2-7	CASSHGPEQYF	TGTGCCAGCAGTCACGGGCCCGAGCAGTACTTC
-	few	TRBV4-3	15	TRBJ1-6	CASSQVQGPNSPLHF	TGCGCCAGCAGCCAAGTACAGGGACCGAATTCACCCCTCCACTTT
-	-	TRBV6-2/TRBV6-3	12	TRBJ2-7	CASRDRIHEQYF	TGTGCCAGCAGGGACAGAATCCACGAGCAGTACTTC
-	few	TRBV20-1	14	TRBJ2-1	CSASGTAYYNEQFF	TGCAGTGCTAGTGGGACTGCATACTACAATGAGCAGTTCTTC
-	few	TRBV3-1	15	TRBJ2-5	CASSQGSTVQATQYF	TGTGCCAGCAGCCAAGGCAGCACCGTCCAAGCGACCCAGTACTTC
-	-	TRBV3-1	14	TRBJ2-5	CASSQDPGLQTQYF	TGTGCCAGCAGCCAAGATCCGGGGTTGCAGACCCAGTACTTC
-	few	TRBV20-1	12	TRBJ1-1	CSARDLRVEAFF	TGCAGTGCTAGAGATCTAAGGGTTGAAGCTTTCTTT
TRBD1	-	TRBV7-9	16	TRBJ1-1	CASSPYRDRGITEAFF	TGTGCCAGCAGCCCCTACCGGGACAGGGGCATCACTGAAGCTTTCTTT
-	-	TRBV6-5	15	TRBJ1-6	CASRMDRGNNSPLHF	TGTGCCAGCAGAATGGACAGAGGGAATAATTCACCCCTCCACTTT
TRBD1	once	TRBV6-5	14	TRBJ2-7	CASRSDRGIDEQYF	TGTGCCAGCAGATCCGACAGGGGGATCGACGAGCAGTACTTC
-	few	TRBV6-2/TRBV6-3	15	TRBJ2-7	CASTPRRTDLHEQYF	TGTGCCAGCACCCCCCGGCGGACAGACCTCCACGAGCAGTACTTC
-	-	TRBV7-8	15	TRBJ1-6	CASRVGNPLDSPLHF	TGTGCCAGCAGAGTAGGGAACCCTTTGGATTCACCCCTCCACTTT
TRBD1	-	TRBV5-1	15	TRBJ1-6	CASSPRTGGDSPLHF	TGCGCCAGCAGCCCGCGGACAGGGGGTGATTCACCCCTCCACTTT
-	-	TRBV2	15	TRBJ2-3	CASNLSGHGTDTQYF	TGTGCCAGCAACCTTTCGGGACACGGCACAGATACGCAGTATTTT
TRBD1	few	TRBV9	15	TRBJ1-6	CASSAWTGFGSSLHF	TGTGCCAGCAGCGCGTGGACAGGATTCGGATCATCCCTCCACTTT
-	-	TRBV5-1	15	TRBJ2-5	CASSLDPAAKETQYF	TGCGCCAGCAGCTTGGACCCGGCGGCCAAAGAGACCCAGTACTTC
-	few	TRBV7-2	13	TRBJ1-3	CASNLGSENTIYF	TGTGCCAGCAACCTGGGGTCGGAAAACACCATATATTTT
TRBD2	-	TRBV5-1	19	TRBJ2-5	CASSRGLAGGIIPQETQYF	TGCGCCAGCAGCCGGGGACTAGCGGGGGGGATAATACCTCAAGAGACCCAGTACTTC
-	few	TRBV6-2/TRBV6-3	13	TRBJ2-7	CASSSRQGYEQYF	TGTGCCAGCAGTTCTCGTCAGGGATACGAGCAGTACTTC
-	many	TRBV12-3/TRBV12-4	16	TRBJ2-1	CASSLAGGGTGNEQFF	TGTGCCAGCAGTTTAGCGGGTGGAGGGACGGGGAATGAGCAGTTCTTC
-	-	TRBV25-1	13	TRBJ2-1	CASSQEGYNEQFF	TGTGCCAGCAGTCAAGAGGGCTACAATGAGCAGTTCTTC
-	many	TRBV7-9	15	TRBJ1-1	CASSLASTSRTEAFF	TGTGCCAGCAGCTTAGCCTCCACATCCCGCACTGAAGCTTTCTTT
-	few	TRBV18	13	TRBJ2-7	CASSTTGSHEQYF	TGTGCCAGCTCAACTACAGGGTCCCACGAGCAGTACTTC
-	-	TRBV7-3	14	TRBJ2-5	CASSPLFGGKTQYF	TGTGCCAGCAGCCCGCTATTCGGAGGAAAGACCCAGTACTTC
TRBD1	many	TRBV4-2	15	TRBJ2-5	CASSQDTGQGGTQYF	TGTGCCAGCAGCCAAGATACTGGACAGGGTGGGACCCAGTACTTC
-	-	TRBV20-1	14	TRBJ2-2	CSARDPTSAGELFF	TGCAGTGCTAGAGATCCCACTAGTGCCGGGGAGCTGTTTTTT
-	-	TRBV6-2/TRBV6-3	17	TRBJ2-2	CASSYPREGMNTGELFF	TGTGCCAGCAGTTACCCCCGGGAAGGGATGAACACCGGGGAGCTGTTTTTT
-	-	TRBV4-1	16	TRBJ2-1	CASKLLRGNSYNEQFF	TGCGCCAGCAAGCTTCTTCGGGGTAACTCCTACAATGAGCAGTTCTTC
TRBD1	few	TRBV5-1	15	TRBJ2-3	CASSLGQGKTDTQYF	TGCGCCAGCAGCTTGGGACAGGGGAAGACAGATACGCAGTATTTT
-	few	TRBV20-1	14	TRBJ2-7	CSALGRGGGYEQYF	TGCAGTGCTCTAGGAAGGGGAGGAGGCTACGAGCAGTACTTC
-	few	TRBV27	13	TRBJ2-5	CASRDGDQENQYF	TGTGCCAGCAGAGACGGAGACCAAGAGAACCAGTACTTC